What follows is one T cell receptor (beta chain) and its context. This clone was recorded only once. Its antigen is not yet known. No much larger clone exists at a distance of one base, and base qualities are not known. CDR1 and CDR2 are drawn from the germline V gene: SGHNT, YENEEA. The germline V end is reduced by 3 bases and the J end by 2 bases; junction bases left unmatched: 8. Reading from cysteine to phenylalanine, the CDR3 counts 17 amino acids. Just the 51-base CDR3 DNA is kept, in frame starting at base 1. This sample is drawn from a study of shared clonotypes between healthy human individuals (TCRdb year 2020). Notes on the research overall: A few men and two women, aged 18 to 49 years, made up the cohort. For each donor, CD4 naive and CD4 memory were each run on three plates, CD8 naive on two plates, and CD8 memory on one plate. The study deeply sequenced blood TCR repertoires of five healthy adults to estimate repertoire size and the extent of clonotype sharing between individuals. Libraries were prepared and TCR repertoires were sequenced by different laboratories using diverse techniques, in order to increase sequencing depth and limit assay-specific biases. Between about 0.85 and 10 billion PBMCs per donor were obtained by leukapheresis. The paper's findings and limits, for the study overall: Larger estimated clonotype richness was generally found for naive subsets than for memory subsets. Sampling was limited to blood, and TCR repertoires in tissue likely differ from TCR repertoires in blood. Compared with non-shared clonotypes, the clonotypes found in all four sorted-subset donors had higher generation probabilities. Incomplete sequencing was indicated by rarefaction of sorted-subset datasets, despite the large sequencing depth. Because the study included only a small number of donors, the genetic and exposure-history diversity represented was limited. Pairwise subsampling led to the expectation that sequencing depth would affect the degree of clonotype sharing among donors. Sharing across several donors was observed for 5% to 6.5% of naive CD4, under 4% of naive CD8, about 2.3% of memory CD4, and about 0.38% of memory CD8 clonotypes.

The donors were healthy, HIV-negative adults who had no recently reported acute infections or vaccinations. Only Caucasian adults living in Nashville, Tennessee, USA were represented among the donors. CD4+ T cells were enriched through magnetic negative selection, after which naive cells were positively selected on CD45RA and the remaining negative fraction served as the memory subset. Blood was collected by leukapheresis, and PBMCs were isolated by Ficoll-Histopaque density gradient centrifugation and then cryopreserved in liquid nitrogen vapor phase. Analytical flow cytometry was used to check the purity and quantity of every magnetically sorted T cell population. Genomic DNA was isolated from every sorted fraction and measured by UV absorbance on a Nanodrop 2000c. Using the deep immunoSEQ assay, TCR CDR3 regions were amplified from genomic DNA by multiplex PCR. For each cell subset, the extracted genomic DNA was distributed evenly across all wells of several immunoSEQ 96-well plates, and each plate served as one replicate. For sorted subsets, approximately 200 ng of genomic DNA, equivalent to 25,000 to 35,000 T cell genomes, went into each replicate PCR. The purified libraries were quantified using a Qubit 3.0 fluorometer, sized with a Bioanalyzer 2100, and then quantified again using the KAPA Library Quantification kit. A separate single-read 150-cycle Illumina NextSeq 550 flow cell was used to sequence each immunoSEQ 96-well plate. Processing in the source paper ran as follows. The immunoSEQ output contained only junctional sequences without quality scores, so filtering could not match that applied to full-length reads. Sequences were annotated with PyIR, a Python wrapper for IgBLAST v1.9, and V/J genes and CDR3 were assigned using IMGT germline references. Reads were removed for weak V/J assignments (E-value above 1e-6), missing CDR3, stop codons, out-of-frame junctions, or ambiguous translated residues. A V3J clonotype was defined by an identical inferred V gene, J gene, and CDR3 amino acid sequence. Percentage overlap between repertoires was computed as shared unique clonotypes divided by the size of the smaller repertoire. Richness of each repertoire was evaluated using RTK rarefaction, the Chao1 estimator, and Recon v2.1 estimates of unobserved clonotypes. OLGA was used to compute generation probabilities for all TCRbeta clonotypes that the gDNA method yielded from four donors. The table comes from immuneACCESS by way of TCRdb, which keeps in-frame sequences with V and J called. Part of the clones is missing from these tables; in studies checked, under half for an unresolved V gene and the rest for unknown reasons. Clone size and the V and J calls come from that table; the DNA yielded D and trimming. The sample data list approximately 1,000,000 clones, and 70% to 85% of these were observed just once. The ten most abundant clones make up about 0.89% of the sample.

The sequenced sample was memory CD4+ T cells from PBMCs. The cell subset or site label, as the study defines it: CD45RA-negative fraction. Rearrangement joined TRBV11-3 to TRBJ2-5; 11 bases in between match TRBD2. This TCR came from a man aged 18 to 29 in good health. Some clones in this sample may be carry-over from other donors' samples. The DNA reads as follows: TGTGCCAGCAGCTTGGGAGGACTAGCGGGCCCACAAGAGACCCAGTACTTC. Its protein product is CASSLGGLAGPQETQYF.